The T cell receptor beta chain described here comes from a study of CD8+CD57+ T cells in acquired aplastic anemia. For the study at large: When averaged, DNA from sorted CD4+ and CD8+ cells came to approximately 3.2 ug. Study-level results: Patients and controls shared roughly 31 CD8+ CDR3 sequences, highly expressed in patients. Patients versus controls showed no significant CD8+ Simpson's diversity difference.

This clonotype was seen a few times. What it binds is unknown. Genomic DNA acted as the template from which TCR beta VDJ combination and CDR3 sequence profiling were carried out. Each CDR3 protein is one row after TCRdb ran MiXCR on the reads. The sample has about 110,000 distinct CDR3 sequences; around 49% are singletons. V dropped 4 bases and J dropped 8 bases, with 14 bases sitting between them. The CDR3 is 13 residues long. The V gene's germline CDR1 is MGHDK and CDR2 SYGVNS. Material for sequencing was sorted CD4+, CD8+, or CD8+CD57+ T cells (not recorded which) from PBMCs. The rearrangement uses TRBV25-1 and TRBJ1-2; TRBD1 is a possible D gene (5 bases). This clonotype was obtained from a human donor in good health, serving as a control. The DNA for the CDR3 is TGTGCCAGCAGTGCAGGGTGGGTGTTAGGCTACACCTTC. Translating it yields CASSAGWVLGYTF.